The 5 T cell receptor beta chains below were found in one sample sequenced in a study of cytomegalovirus exposure and HLA in healthy donors. Amplification used 60 Vbeta primers and 13 Jbeta primers. Produced via immunoSEQ multiplex PCR; TCRdb's table is partial and in-frame only. The sample includes about 150,000 clones, 79% of them seen just once. Sequenced material: PBMCs. The receptors shown here come from a man in his fifties in good health and CMV-seropositive.

The chain combines TRBV7-9 with TRBJ1-2; 10 nucleotides match TRBD1. CDR3 length equals 14 residues. V was clipped by 4 bases and J by 8 bases; unmatched bases: 7. Per germline, CDR1 SEHNR and CDR2 FQNEAQ (reference sequence). Here the CDR3 reads CASSSRQGAGGYTF. The CDR3 DNA follows: TGTGCCAGCAGCTCCCGACAGGGGGCAGGCGGCTACACCTTC.

J is TRBJ1-2 and V is TRBV5-4; 7 bases match TRBD1. Looked up from germline, CDR1 is SGHNT and CDR2 is YYREEE (reference sequence). This CDR3 region has 15 residues. V lost 0 bases, J lost 6 bases, and 8 bases stayed unmatched. CDR3 coding DNA: TGTGCCAGCAGCTTGGACAGGGGTGTCTCGGATGGCTACACCTTC. Amino acid sequence: CASSLDRGVSDGYTF. Full variable domain (outside the CDR3, taken from reference TRBV5-4 and TRBJ1-2): ETGVTQSPTHLIKTRGQQVTLRCSSQSGHNTVSWYQQALGQGPQFIFQYYREEENGRGNFPPRFSGLQFPNYSSELNVNALELDDSALYLCASSLDRGVSDGYTFGSGTRLTVV.

The chain uses TRBV5-6 and TRBJ1-6; TRBD1 is a possible D gene (6 bases). V lost 5 bases to trimming and J lost 9 bases, with 12 bases between them. The length of the CDR3 is 13 residues. In germline, CDR1 is SGHDT, CDR2 YYEEEE. Here the CDR3 reads CASRRTATSPLHF. CDR3 nucleotides: TGTGCCAGCAGGCGGACAGCGACTTCACCCCTCCACTTT.

J is TRBJ1-6 and V is TRBV5-1, with D unresolved. CDR1 is SGHRS and CDR2 is YFSETQ in the germline V gene. V was cut by 4 bases and J by 0 bases, with 11 bases left in between. This CDR3 comprises 16 residues. The CDR3 bases are TGCGCCAGCAGCCTTTCGGAGGGCTCCTATAATTCACCCCTCCACTTT. Protein product: CASSLSEGSYNSPLHF.

This clone was seen only a few times. The J gene is TRBJ1-5, the V gene TRBV27; D may be TRBD1 (6 bases). V was cut by 3 bases and J by 5 bases, with 14 bases left in between. Looked up from germline, CDR1 is MNHEY and CDR2 is SMNVEV (reference sequence). The CDR3 runs 15 residues. Here the CDR3 reads CASSLDSGGYQPQHF. The CDR3 DNA reads as TGTGCCAGCAGTTTGGATTCGGGGGGCTATCAGCCCCAGCATTTT.